This T cell receptor (beta chain) was documented in a study of response to subunit inactivated influenza vaccine. Study conclusions and caveats: The authors offered the suggestion that each seasonal influenza vaccination recruits few new T cells.

As regards this clonotype: What it binds is not known.

TCRdb redid the calling of the RT-PCR reads with MiXCR, one entry per CDR3 protein. This table has some 800,000 distinct CDR3 sequences, around 21% appearing once. Germline V gene lookup returns CDR1 MDHEN and CDR2 SYDVKM. The CDR3 is 14 amino acids. V lost 6 bases to trimming and J lost 7 bases, with 16 bases between them. This clonotype was sampled from a man in his forties or fifties who received an inactivated influenza vaccine. Sequences were derived from PBMCs from blood, sampled more than 4 days after vaccination. The rearrangement links TRBV28 to TRBJ2-1; D possibly matches TRBD1 or TRBD2 (5 bases each). The CDR3 region has the DNA TGTGCCAGCAGCCGGGACGGCGCTTTGAATGAGCAGTTCTTC. Translated, it gives CASSRDGALNEQFF. The complete variable domain, with remaining parts taken from reference TRBV28 and TRBJ2-1, reads DVKVTQSSRYLVKRTGEKVFLECVQDMDHENMFWYRQDPGLGLRLIYFSYDVKMKEKGDIPEGYSVSREKKERFSLILESASTNQTSMYLCASSRDGALNEQFFGPGTRLTVL.